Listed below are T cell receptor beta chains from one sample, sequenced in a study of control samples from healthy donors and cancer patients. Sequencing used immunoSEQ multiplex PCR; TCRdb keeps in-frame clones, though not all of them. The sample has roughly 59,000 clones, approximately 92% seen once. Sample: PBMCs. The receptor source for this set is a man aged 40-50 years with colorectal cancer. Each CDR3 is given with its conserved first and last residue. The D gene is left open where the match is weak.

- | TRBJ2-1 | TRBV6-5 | TGTGCCAGCAGCCACCCGATTGAAGATGAGCAGTTCTTC | CASSHPIEDEQFF
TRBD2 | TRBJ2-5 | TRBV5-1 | TGCGCCAGCAGCCATACGACTAGCGGACAAGAGACCCAGTACTTC | CASSHTTSGQETQYF
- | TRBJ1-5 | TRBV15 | TGTGCCACCAGCAGAGTTGGAAGCGATCAGCCCCAGCATTTT | CATSRVGSDQPQHF
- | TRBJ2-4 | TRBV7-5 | TGTGTCAGAAGCTCCCCCGGGGGGGCCAAAAACATTCAGTACTTC | CVRSSPGGAKNIQYF
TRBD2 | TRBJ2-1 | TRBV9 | TGTGCCAGCAGCGTAGACCAGCGGGGGACCTACAATGAGCAGTTCTTC | CASSVDQRGTYNEQFF
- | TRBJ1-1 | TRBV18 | TGTGCCAGCTCATGGGACGCGGAGAACACTGAAGCTTTCTTT | CASSWDAENTEAFF
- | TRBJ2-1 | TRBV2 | TGTGCCAGCAGACTTTTCAATGAGCAGTTCTTC | CASRLFNEQFF
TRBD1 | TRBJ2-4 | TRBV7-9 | TGTGCCAGCAGCCCCGACGGGAGGACAGGGGGCTGGGACATTCAGTACTTC | CASSPDGRTGGWDIQYF
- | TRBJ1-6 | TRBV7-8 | TGTGCCAGCAGCTTAGACTCTACTGTGGGTTCACCCCTCCACTTT | CASSLDSTVGSPLHF
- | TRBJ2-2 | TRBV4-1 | TGCGCCAGCAGCCAAGTAGCGAACACCGGGGAGCTGTTTTTT | CASSQVANTGELFF
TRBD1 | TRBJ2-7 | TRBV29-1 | TGCAGCGTTGAAGATCTTCAGGGGACAGGGATCGAGCAGTACTTC | CSVEDLQGTGIEQYF
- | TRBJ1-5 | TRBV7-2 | TGTGCCAGCAGGAAAGACAGGTCGCCCAATCAGCCCCAGCATTTT | CASRKDRSPNQPQHF